This TCR beta chain was sequenced during a study of blood T cell repertoires in COVID-19. Study information: There were acute and convalescent COVID-19 samples, and they came from the United States, Italy and Spain. PBMCs, B-cell-depleted T cells, or T cells provided the cDNA or gDNA that made up the material.

This clone has just a few counts. The CDR3 is 13 amino acids. V lost 8 bases to trimming and J lost 2 bases; unmatched junction nucleotides: 5. The germline CDR1 and CDR2 sequences are SNHLY and FYNNEI. TCRdb keeps only in-frame clones here, not all; method: immunoSEQ multiplex PCR. The top ten hold 4.5% to 6% of the sample, which has approximately 240,000 clones, roughly 80% seen once. Material for sequencing was peripheral blood. The J gene is TRBJ1-2, the V gene TRBV2, with 7 bases that match TRBD1. The receptor was isolated from an elderly woman with active or convalescent COVID-19. This CDR3 reads CASCGTVNYGYTF. CDR3 sequence (DNA): TGTGCCAGCTGCGGGACAGTCAACTATGGCTACACCTTC.